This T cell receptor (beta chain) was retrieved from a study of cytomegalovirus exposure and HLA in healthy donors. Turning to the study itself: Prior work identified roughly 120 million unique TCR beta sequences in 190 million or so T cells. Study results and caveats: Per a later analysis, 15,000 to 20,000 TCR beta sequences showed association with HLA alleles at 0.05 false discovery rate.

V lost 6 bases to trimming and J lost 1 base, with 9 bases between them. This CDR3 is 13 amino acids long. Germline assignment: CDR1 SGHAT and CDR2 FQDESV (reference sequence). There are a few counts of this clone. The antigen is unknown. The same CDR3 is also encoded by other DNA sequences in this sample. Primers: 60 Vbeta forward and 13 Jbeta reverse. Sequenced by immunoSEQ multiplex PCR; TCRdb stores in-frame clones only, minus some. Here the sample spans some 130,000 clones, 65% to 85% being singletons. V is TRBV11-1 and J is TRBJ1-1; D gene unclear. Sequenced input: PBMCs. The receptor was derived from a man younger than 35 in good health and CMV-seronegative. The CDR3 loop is CASSRRGNTEAFF. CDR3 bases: TGTGCCAGCAGTCGACGGGGGAACACTGAAGCTTTCTTT.